A single sample is the source of the 24 T cell receptor beta chains below, sequenced in a study of a mutant IDH1 vaccine in newly diagnosed glioma. Specified time point: week 47, end of study. Every single dose of the vaccine, 300 ug of mutant IDH1 20-mer peptide, came with topical imiquimod. The assay was immunoSEQ multiplex PCR, and TCRdb's table has in-frame clones only and misses some. Here the sample spans tens of thousands of clones, more than 80% being singletons. These receptors' targets are unknown. This material consisted of PBMCs, taken from a glioma patient whose treatment included an IDH1 peptide vaccine. All receptors derive from a man in his forties or fifties with glioma.

This chain joins TRBV6-5 and TRBJ1-2; weak D call: TRBD1 (5 bases). CDR1 MNHEY and CDR2 SVGAGI come from the germline V gene. Trimming pared 2 bases from V and 7 bases from J, leaving 14 bases between. This CDR3 is 14 amino acids long. The CDR3 protein is CASSYLEHRSGYTF. Here the CDR3 DNA reads TGTGCCAGCAGTTACCTCGAGCACAGGAGTGGCTACACCTTC.

The genes are TRBV19 and TRBJ1-1; TRBD1 agrees at 8 bases. In germline, CDR1 is LNHDA, CDR2 SQIVND (reference sequence). There are 14 residues in the CDR3. Unmatched junction bases numbered 10, after V lost 10 bases and J lost 3 bases. In nucleotides, the CDR3 is TGTGCCACCACGGACAGGGCACGGGACACTGAAGCTTTCTTT. Its translation: CATTDRARDTEAFF.

This chain links TRBV4-3 with TRBJ2-3, with 9 bases identical to TRBD1. The J segment lost 5 bases and the V segment lost 1 base, leaving 7 bases of the junction unmatched. The CDR3 covers 16 residues. Germline CDR1 and CDR2: LGHNA and YSLEER. CDR3 DNA sequence: TGCGCCAGCAGCCAAGGGGAGACAGGGGGAAGAGATACGCAGTATTTT. Its protein product is CASSQGETGGRDTQYF.

Only a few counts were recorded for this clone. The chain is built from TRBV11-3 and TRBJ2-3; 10 nucleotides agree with TRBD2. CDR1 is SGHNT and CDR2 is YENEEA in the germline V gene. V lost 1 base, J lost 0 bases, and 1 base stayed unmatched. The CDR3 consists of 16 residues. The CDR3 DNA follows: TGTGCCAGCAGCTTAGGGACTAGCGGAAGCACAGATACGCAGTATTTT. It specifies CASSLGTSGSTDTQYF.

This clone was seen a single time. The chain uses TRBV6-6 and TRBJ1-1; a weak D match, TRBD1 (5 bases). The V gene lost 2 bases and the J gene lost 2 bases, with 12 bases spanning the gap. The germline gives CDR1 MNHNY, CDR2 SVGAGI (reference sequence). This CDR3 comprises 15 residues. CDR3 DNA sequence: TGTGCCAGCAGTTACACCCGGGACCTAAACACTGAAGCTTTCTTT. Translating it yields CASSYTRDLNTEAFF.

This clone was found once. The chain couples TRBV4-1 to TRBJ2-7; 13 bases are a match to TRBD2. This CDR3 has 17 residues. V shed 4 bases, J shed 1 base, and the junction held 7 bases outside the gene matches. The V gene's germline CDR1 is MGHRA and CDR2 YSYEKL. CDR3: CASSLRLAGGPSYEQYF. CDR3 DNA: TGCGCCAGCAGCCTCCGACTAGCGGGGGGCCCTTCCTACGAGCAGTACTTC.

The chain links TRBV6-5 to TRBJ1-1, with D hard to call. This CDR3 has 14 amino acids. The V gene lost 6 bases and the J gene lost 0 bases, with 11 bases spanning the gap. From germline, CDR1 is MNHEY and CDR2 SVGAGI. The CDR3 DNA reads TGTGCCAGCAGCTCAGACGGGCTGAACACTGAAGCTTTCTTT. It encodes CASSSDGLNTEAFF.

V is TRBV7-9 and J is TRBJ2-2; D remains ambiguous. The CDR3 spans 13 residues. Germline CDR1 SEHNR, CDR2 FQNEAQ (reference sequence). V was shortened by 4 bases and J by 5 bases, with 8 bases between the two germline ends. CDR3: CASSSMVTGELFF. The CDR3 nucleotides are TGTGCCAGCAGCTCGATGGTTACCGGGGAGCTGTTTTTT.

This sequence joins TRBV4-1 and TRBJ1-2, with 9 bases that match TRBD1. Germline V gene data show CDR1 as MGHRA and CDR2 as YSYEKL. Germline trimming cut 0 bases from V and 2 bases from J; bases unmatched to any gene: 7. This CDR3 region has 17 residues. The CDR3 DNA is TGCGCCAGCAGCCAAGATCTTAGGACAGGGGACAACTATGGCTACACCTTC. Its protein is CASSQDLRTGDNYGYTF.

V gene TRBV5-6 combines with J gene TRBJ1-3; D unclear. Looked up from germline, CDR1 is SGHDT and CDR2 is YYEEEE. This CDR3 has 14 residues. Trimming left V 6 bases short and J 4 bases short, with 14 bases between. CDR3 coding DNA: TGTGCCAGCAACGAGAGAGAGGCCGGAAACACCATATATTTT. Protein: CASNEREAGNTIYF.

This sequence joins TRBV28 and TRBJ1-2; a weak D match, TRBD1 (5 bases). V shed 2 bases and J shed 4 bases, with 20 bases lying between them. The CDR3 runs to 17 residues. Germline V gene data show CDR1 as MDHEN and CDR2 as SYDVKM. Here the CDR3 reads CASSLKGLWYRVYGYTF. The DNA for the CDR3 is TGTGCCAGCAGTTTAAAGGGGTTATGGTACAGAGTCTATGGCTACACCTTC.

The genes are TRBV4-3 and TRBJ2-1; possible D gene TRBD1, 6 bases. This CDR3 contains 17 residues. Germline CDR1 and CDR2: LGHNA and YSLEER. The V end was cut by 0 bases, the J end by 4 bases, with 16 bases between. CDR3 coding DNA: TGCGCCAGCAGCCAAGATTCGATCGGGGACAATTACAATGAGCAGTTCTTC. Residues: CASSQDSIGDNYNEQFF.

The chain has TRBV9 and TRBJ2-3, with TRBD2 matching over 14 bases. This CDR3 is built from 18 residues. V trimming: 3 bases; J trimming: 0 bases; junction bases outside the gene matches: 6. The germline V gene encodes CDR1 SGDLS and CDR2 YYNGEE. The CDR3 region is CASSAGTSGSTSTDTQYF. The CDR3 coding sequence is TGTGCCAGCAGCGCCGGGACTAGCGGGAGCACTAGCACAGATACGCAGTATTTT.

The rearrangement links TRBV6-5 to TRBJ2-5; D is perhaps TRBD2 (5 bases). The closer fit of TRBJ2-7 to the DNA end suggests the J call may be wrong. This CDR3 is built from 15 residues. CDR1 is MNHEY and CDR2 is SVGAGI in the germline V gene. CDR3 DNA sequence: TGTGCCAGCAGTTACGAGCCGGGAAGCTCCTACGAGCAGTACTTC. This encodes CASSYEPGSSYEQYF.

This clone came up once. The genes are TRBV9 and TRBJ2-7, with 10 bases identical to TRBD2. V lost 1 base to trimming and J lost 2 bases; unmatched junction nucleotides: 0. Germline lookup yields CDR1 SGDLS and CDR2 YYNGEE. This CDR3 comprises 14 residues. The CDR3 region is CASSVLAGAYEQYF. CDR3 nucleotides: TGTGCCAGCAGCGTACTAGCGGGAGCCTACGAGCAGTACTTC.

This clone has just one count. This chain uses TRBV9 with TRBJ2-5; 8 positions agree with TRBD2. CDR3 length equals 14 residues. V trimming: 3 bases; J trimming: 7 bases; junction bases outside the gene matches: 8. The germline V gene encodes CDR1 SGDLS and CDR2 YYNGEE. The CDR3 bases are TGTGCCAGCAGCGCCGAGACTAGCGCGGGGACCCAGTACTTC. It specifies CASSAETSAGTQYF.

V is TRBV7-6 and J is TRBJ2-7; perhaps TRBD1 as D (6 bases). In germline, CDR1 is SGHVS, CDR2 FNYEAQ. Trimming stripped 7 bases from V and 7 bases from J, with 11 bases between. The length of the CDR3 is 11 residues. The CDR3 region has the DNA TGTGCCAGCACAACAGGGTATGAGCAGTACTTC. Translation: CASTTGYEQYF.

The V gene is TRBV7-2, the J gene TRBJ1-2; D call uncertain. Germline lookup yields CDR1 SGHTA and CDR2 FQGNSA. The CDR3 covers 14 residues. Trimming took off 3 bases at V and 2 bases at J, with 10 bases between the two ends. CDR3 protein: CASSFSAQNYGYTF. CDR3 nucleotide sequence: TGTGCCAGCAGCTTTTCGGCTCAGAACTATGGCTACACCTTC.

The genes are TRBV10-3 and TRBJ1-2, with TRBD1 as a possible D gene (5 bases). The length of the CDR3 is 15 residues. Germline CDR1 and CDR2: ENHRY and SYGVKD. The V end was cut by 2 bases, the J end by 7 bases, with 17 bases between. The CDR3 reads CAISESRGGGTGYTF. The CDR3 DNA reads TGTGCCATCAGTGAGAGCCGTGGCGGGGGGACTGGCTACACCTTC.

This chain joins TRBV28 and TRBJ1-6, with D perhaps TRBD1 (6 bases). The CDR3 has 15 residues. Germline lookup yields CDR1 MDHEN and CDR2 SYDVKM. The germline V and J ends were trimmed by 4 bases and 6 bases, with 13 bases remaining between them. The CDR3: CASSSLQGSNSPLHF. CDR3 bases: TGTGCCAGCAGTTCTCTTCAGGGGAGTAATTCACCCCTCCACTTT. The variable domain in full, with the rest retrieved from reference TRBV28 and TRBJ1-6, is DVKVTQSSRYLVKRTGEKVFLECVQDMDHENMFWYRQDPGLGLRLIYFSYDVKMKEKGDIPEGYSVSREKKERFSLILESASTNQTSMYLCASSSLQGSNSPLHFGNGTRLTVT.

The chain carries TRBV29-1 and TRBJ2-2; 9 positions agree with TRBD2. With 7 bases clipped from V and 1 base from J, the junction kept 7 bases outside the gene matches. The CDR3 runs 15 residues. Germline V gene data show CDR1 as SQVTM and CDR2 as ANQGSEA. CDR3 amino acids: CSALLLAGNTGELFF. In nucleotides, the CDR3 is TGCAGCGCCCTCCTACTAGCGGGGAACACCGGGGAGCTGTTTTTT.

The V call is TRBV6-6, the J call TRBJ2-7; TRBD1 matches 8 bases. The CDR3 totals 16 residues. The germline V gene has CDR1 MNHNY and CDR2 SVGAGI (reference sequence). V was pared by 5 bases and J by 6 bases, with 15 bases of the junction left unmatched. CDR3 sequence reads: CASSQNRGQGLGEQYF. CDR3 DNA sequence: TGTGCCAGCAGTCAAAATCGAGGACAGGGTTTGGGCGAGCAGTACTTC.

This clone is categorized as medium-sized. The chain uses TRBV5-4 and TRBJ1-4; D perhaps matches TRBD1 (6 bases). Trimming removed 4 bases from V and 7 bases from J, with 14 bases in between. Germline CDR1 is SGHNT and CDR2 is YYREEE (reference sequence). This CDR3 contains 14 residues. CDR3 nucleotide sequence: TGTGCCAGCAGCATGACAGGAGGGGGTGAAAAACTGTTTTTT. Amino acid sequence: CASSMTGGGEKLFF.

The V gene is TRBV4-1, the J gene TRBJ2-4; D is undetermined. The V end lost 7 bases, the J end lost 2 bases, and 18 bases lay between the germline ends. The CDR3 has 16 residues. Germline-derived CDR1 and CDR2 are MGHRA and YSYEKL. This chain's CDR3 is CASIKSWGRTKNIQYF. DNA for the CDR3: TGCGCCAGCATAAAAAGCTGGGGTAGGACCAAAAACATTCAGTACTTC.